The 6 T cell receptor beta chains below come from one sample, sequenced in a study of cytomegalovirus exposure and HLA in healthy donors. This PCR relied on a set of 60 Vbeta primers and 13 Jbeta primers. Measured with immunoSEQ multiplex PCR; TCRdb has only the in-frame clones, and not every one. The sample features about 130,000 clones, with about 1.8% in its top ten. Sequenced: PBMCs. All receptors come from a young man in good health and CMV-seronegative.

The chain is built from TRBV5-1 and TRBJ2-5, with D maybe TRBD2 (5 bases). The ends were cut back, 2 bases at V and 2 bases at J, with 7 bases in the middle. Germline V CDR1 and CDR2: SGHRS, YFSETQ. This CDR3 is 13 amino acids long. The CDR3 DNA reads as TGCGCCAGCAGCTTCTTAGCGCAAGAGACCCAGTACTTC. Its translation is CASSFLAQETQYF.

The chain links TRBV18 to TRBJ1-1, with D tentatively TRBD1 (6 bases). Germline V CDR1 and CDR2: KGHSH, LQKENI. V was cut by 3 bases and J by 0 bases, with 14 bases left in between. The CDR3 loop spans 16 amino acids. CDR3 sequence: CASSPFHRDMNTEAFF. The CDR3 DNA is TGTGCCAGCTCACCTTTCCACAGGGACATGAACACTGAAGCTTTCTTT.

The rearrangement joins TRBV6-5 to TRBJ1-1, with 7 bases fitting TRBD1. After removal of 3 bases from V and 3 bases from J, the junction contained 4 bases not matched to a gene. Germline CDR1 MNHEY, CDR2 SVGAGI. CDR3 length equals 14 residues. The CDR3 DNA is TGTGCCAGCAGTTATGGACAGGAGTACACTGAAGCTTTCTTT. This sequence encodes CASSYGQEYTEAFF.

The V and J genes are TRBV6-1 and TRBJ2-2; D is undetermined. The CDR3 is made up of 14 amino acids. The germline CDR1 and CDR2 sequences are MNHNS and SASEGT. Trimming removed 7 bases at V and 0 bases at J, with 9 bases between. The DNA of the CDR3 is TGTGCCAGCACGAGAGATACGAACACCGGGGAGCTGTTTTTT. Amino acids: CASTRDTNTGELFF.

V gene TRBV7-2 combines with J gene TRBJ1-5; tentative D call: TRBD1 (6 bases). The CDR3 is 16 residues long. Trimming removed 1 base from V and 1 base from J, with 11 bases in between. Germline V CDR1 and CDR2: SGHTA, FQGNSA. CDR3 region: CASSLVAGVSNQPQHF. DNA of the CDR3: TGTGCCAGCAGCTTAGTTGCAGGGGTGAGCAATCAGCCCCAGCATTTT.

The chain uses TRBV10-3 and TRBJ2-1, with 9 bases that match TRBD1. The germline gives CDR1 ENHRY, CDR2 SYGVKD. V gave up 6 bases and J gave up 5 bases; unmatched junction bases: 8. The CDR3 length is 15 residues. The CDR3 coding sequence is TGTGCCATCAGAAGTACAGGGGGCATTAACAATGAGCAGTTCTTC. Its translation is CAIRSTGGINNEQFF.